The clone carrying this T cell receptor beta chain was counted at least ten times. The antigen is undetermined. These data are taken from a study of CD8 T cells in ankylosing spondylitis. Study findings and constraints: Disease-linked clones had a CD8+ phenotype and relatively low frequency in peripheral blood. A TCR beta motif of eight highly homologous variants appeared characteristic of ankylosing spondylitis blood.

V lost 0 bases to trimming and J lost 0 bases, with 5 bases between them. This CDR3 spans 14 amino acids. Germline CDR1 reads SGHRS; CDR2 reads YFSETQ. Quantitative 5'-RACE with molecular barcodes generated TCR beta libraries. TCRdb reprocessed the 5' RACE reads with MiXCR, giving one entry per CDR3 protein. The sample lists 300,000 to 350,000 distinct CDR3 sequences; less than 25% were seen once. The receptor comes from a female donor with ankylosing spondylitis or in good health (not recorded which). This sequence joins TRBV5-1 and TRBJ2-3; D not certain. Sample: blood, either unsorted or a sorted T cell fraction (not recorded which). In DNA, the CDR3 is TGCGCCAGCAGCTTGGTGTTAAGCACAGATACGCAGTATTTT. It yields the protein CASSLVLSTDTQYF.